This entry lists 4 T cell receptor beta chains sequenced from one sample in a study of cytomegalovirus exposure and HLA in healthy donors (dated by TCRdb to about 2017). Libraries were prepared through the immunoSEQ multiplex PCR assay. A mixture of 60 forward primers for TCR Vbeta segments and 13 reverse primers for TCR Jbeta segments was used in the multiplex PCR. In its TCRdb copy, this immuneACCESS table keeps in-frame sequences only and misses some clones. Where compared with another copy, unresolved V genes explain less than half of these, and the others have no known cause. This sample holds about 70,000 clones; 60% to 70% were observed only once. In total, the top ten clones hold about 17% of the sample. The sequencing input was PBMCs. The source is a man aged 35 to 55 in good health and CMV-seropositive.

The chain combines TRBV4-1 with TRBJ1-2; TRBD1 matches 7 bases. Trimming removed 5 bases from V and 4 bases from J; junction bases left unmatched: 4. Germline loops: CDR1 MGHRA, CDR2 YSYEKL. The CDR3 runs to 13 residues. CDR3 protein: CASSVRDSYGYTF. CDR3 in DNA: TGCGCCAGCAGCGTCCGGGACAGCTATGGCTACACCTTC.

This rearrangement joins TRBV7-2 to TRBJ1-5; D unresolved. The V and J ends lost 2 bases and 3 bases respectively, with 11 bases between them. Germline loops: CDR1 SGHTA, CDR2 FQGNSA. The CDR3 runs 15 residues. CDR3 in amino acids: CASSLYIDINQPQHF. In DNA form, the CDR3 reads TGTGCCAGCAGCTTATATATCGACATCAATCAGCCCCAGCATTTT.

The chain recombines TRBV19 with TRBJ1-1; tentatively, D is TRBD1 (5 bases). V dropped 4 bases and J dropped 2 bases, with 20 bases sitting between them. Germline lookup yields CDR1 LNHDA and CDR2 SQIVND (reference sequence). The CDR3 is 17 amino acids. This chain's CDR3 is CASSTSSYGGFNTEAFF. For the CDR3, the DNA is TGTGCCAGTAGTACCTCCTCGTATGGGGGGTTTAACACTGAAGCTTTCTTT.

V and J are TRBV7-6 and TRBJ2-7; D is possibly TRBD2 (6 bases). V lost 4 bases, J lost 2 bases, and 15 bases lay in between. Germline lookup yields CDR1 SGHVS and CDR2 FNYEAQ. The CDR3 sequence is 15 residues long. This CDR3 is CASSYGAGITYEQYF. CDR3 in DNA: TGTGCCAGCAGCTATGGGGCGGGGATTACCTACGAGCAGTACTTC.